This section outlines one T cell receptor (beta chain) sequence together with its context. The data derive from a study of T cell responses to AZD1222 COVID-19 vaccine. Generated by immunoSEQ multiplex PCR, the TCRdb table keeps only in-frame clones and is missing some. The table includes approximately 100,000 clones, around 91% detected once. The germline V gene has CDR1 SGHRS and CDR2 YFSETQ. The length of the CDR3 is 17 residues. V was pared by 4 bases and J by 0 bases, with 18 bases between. This material consisted of peripheral blood, taken 28 days after the second AZD1222 dose. The genes are TRBV5-1 and TRBJ2-3; tentatively, D is TRBD2 (6 bases). This TCR was recovered from an adult who received the AZD1222 COVID-19 vaccine. DNA for the CDR3: TGCGCCAGCAGCGCCACCCGGGACTCAACTAGCACAGATACGCAGTATTTT. This encodes CASSATRDSTSTDTQYF.